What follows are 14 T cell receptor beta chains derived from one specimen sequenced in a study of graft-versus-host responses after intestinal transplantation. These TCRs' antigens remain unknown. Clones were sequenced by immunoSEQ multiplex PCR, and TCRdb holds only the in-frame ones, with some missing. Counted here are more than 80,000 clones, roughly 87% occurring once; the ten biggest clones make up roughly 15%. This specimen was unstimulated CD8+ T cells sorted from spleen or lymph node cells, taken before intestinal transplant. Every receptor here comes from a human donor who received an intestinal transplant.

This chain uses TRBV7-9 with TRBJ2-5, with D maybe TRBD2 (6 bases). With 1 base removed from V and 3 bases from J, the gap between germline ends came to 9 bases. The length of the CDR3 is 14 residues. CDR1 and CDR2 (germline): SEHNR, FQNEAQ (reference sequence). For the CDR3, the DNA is TGTGCCAGCAGCTTAGTGTGGGGGGAAGAGACCCAGTACTTC. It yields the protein CASSLVWGEETQYF.

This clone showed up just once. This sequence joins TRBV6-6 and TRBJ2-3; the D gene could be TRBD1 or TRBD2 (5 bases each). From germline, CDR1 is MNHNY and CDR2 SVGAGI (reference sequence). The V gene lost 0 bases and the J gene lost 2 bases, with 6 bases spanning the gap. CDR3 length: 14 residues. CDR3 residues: CASSYSGVTDTQYF. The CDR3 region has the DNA TGTGCCAGCAGTTACTCGGGGGTCACAGATACGCAGTATTTT.

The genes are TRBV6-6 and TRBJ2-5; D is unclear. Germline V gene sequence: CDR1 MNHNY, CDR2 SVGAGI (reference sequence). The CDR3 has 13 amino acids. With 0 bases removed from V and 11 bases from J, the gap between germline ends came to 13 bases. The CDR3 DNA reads TGTGCCAGCAGTTACTCGCCAGCGAAAGAGCAGTACTTC. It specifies CASSYSPAKEQYF.

CDR3 nucleotide sequence: TGCGCCAGCAGCCACCCGGGACAGGGATACACTGAAGCTTTCTTT. Amino acid sequence: CASSHPGQGYTEAFF. The V and J genes are TRBV4-1 and TRBJ1-1, with 9 bases that match TRBD1. Trimming removed 3 bases from V and 3 bases from J; junction bases left unmatched: 5. The germline V gene encodes CDR1 MGHRA and CDR2 YSYEKL. The CDR3 extends over 15 amino acids.

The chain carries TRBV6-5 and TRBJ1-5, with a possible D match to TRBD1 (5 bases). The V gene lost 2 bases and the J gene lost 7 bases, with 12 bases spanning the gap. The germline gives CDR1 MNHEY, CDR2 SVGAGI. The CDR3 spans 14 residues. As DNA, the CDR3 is TGTGCCAGCAGTTACGGGGGAGCGTGGCAGCCCCAGCATTTT. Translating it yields CASSYGGAWQPQHF.

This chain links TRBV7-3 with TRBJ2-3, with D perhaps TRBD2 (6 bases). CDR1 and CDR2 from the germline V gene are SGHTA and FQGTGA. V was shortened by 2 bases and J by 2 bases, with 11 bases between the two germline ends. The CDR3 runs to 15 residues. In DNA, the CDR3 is TGTGCCAGCAGCTTAGTTAGCGGCACCACAGATACGCAGTATTTT. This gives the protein CASSLVSGTTDTQYF.

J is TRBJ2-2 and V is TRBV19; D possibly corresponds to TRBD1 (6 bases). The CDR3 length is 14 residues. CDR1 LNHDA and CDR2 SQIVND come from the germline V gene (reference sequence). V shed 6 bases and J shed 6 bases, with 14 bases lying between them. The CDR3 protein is CASSTTGSSGELFF. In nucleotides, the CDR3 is TGTGCCAGTAGCACCACAGGGTCCTCCGGGGAGCTGTTTTTT.

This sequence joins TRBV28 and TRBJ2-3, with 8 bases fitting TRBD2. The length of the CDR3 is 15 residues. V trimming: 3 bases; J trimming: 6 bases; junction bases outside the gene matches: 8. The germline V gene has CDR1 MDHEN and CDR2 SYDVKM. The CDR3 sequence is CASSFLAGYGDTQYF. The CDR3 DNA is TGTGCCAGCAGTTTCTTAGCGGGATATGGGGATACGCAGTATTTT.

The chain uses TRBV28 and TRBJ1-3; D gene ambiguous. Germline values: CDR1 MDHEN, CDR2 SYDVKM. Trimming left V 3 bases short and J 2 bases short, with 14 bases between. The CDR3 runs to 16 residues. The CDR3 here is CASSFVIRETGNTIYF. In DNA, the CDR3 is TGTGCCAGCAGTTTCGTAATTAGGGAGACTGGAAACACCATATATTTT. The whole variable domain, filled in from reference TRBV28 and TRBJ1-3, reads DVKVTQSSRYLVKRTGEKVFLECVQDMDHENMFWYRQDPGLGLRLIYFSYDVKMKEKGDIPEGYSVSREKKERFSLILESASTNQTSMYLCASSFVIRETGNTIYFGEGSWLTVV.

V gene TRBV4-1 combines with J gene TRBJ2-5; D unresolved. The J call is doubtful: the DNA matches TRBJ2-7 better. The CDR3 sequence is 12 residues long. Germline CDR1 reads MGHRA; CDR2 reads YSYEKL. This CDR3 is CASSQDGYEQYF. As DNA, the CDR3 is TGCGCCAGCAGCCAAGATGGCTACGAGCAGTACTTC.

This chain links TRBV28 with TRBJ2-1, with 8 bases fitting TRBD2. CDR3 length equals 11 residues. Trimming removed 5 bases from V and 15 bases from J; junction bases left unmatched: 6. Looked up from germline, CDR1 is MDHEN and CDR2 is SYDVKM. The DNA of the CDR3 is TGTGCCAGCAGTCCGGGACTAGATTCGTTCTTC. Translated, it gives CASSPGLDSFF.

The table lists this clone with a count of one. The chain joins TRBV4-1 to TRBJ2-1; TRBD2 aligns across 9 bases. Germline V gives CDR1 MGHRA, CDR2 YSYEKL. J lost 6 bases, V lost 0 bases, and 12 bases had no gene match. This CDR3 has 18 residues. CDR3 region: CASSQEGWASGALNEQFF. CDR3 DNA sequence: TGCGCCAGCAGCCAAGAAGGGTGGGCTAGCGGGGCCCTCAATGAGCAGTTCTTC.

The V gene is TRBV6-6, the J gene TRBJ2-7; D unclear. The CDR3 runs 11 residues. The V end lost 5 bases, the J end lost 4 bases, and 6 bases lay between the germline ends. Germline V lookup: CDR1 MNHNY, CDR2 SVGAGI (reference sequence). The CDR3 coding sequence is TGTGCCAGCAGTGACCATTACGAGCAGTACTTC. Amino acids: CASSDHYEQYF.

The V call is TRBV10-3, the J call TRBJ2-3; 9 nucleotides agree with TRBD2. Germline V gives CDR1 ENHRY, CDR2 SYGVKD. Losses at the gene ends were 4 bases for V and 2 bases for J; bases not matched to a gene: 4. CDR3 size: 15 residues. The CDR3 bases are TGTGCCATCAGTGTAGCGGGGGACCCCACAGATACGCAGTATTTT. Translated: CAISVAGDPTDTQYF.